This T cell receptor (beta chain) was captured by sequencing in a study of blood T cells in healthy people across ages. Study-wide points: Long-lived and aged donors differed, with more naive CD4+ cells and higher diversity in the long-lived.

The second PCR ran about 6 to 12 cycles with a sample-barcoded 5' primer and J-beta primers. TCRdb passed the 5' RACE reads through MiXCR, listing each CDR3 protein once. The sample has fewer than 1,200,000 distinct CDR3 sequences, about 23% seen once. About this clonotype: Its specificity is unknown.

CDR3 length: 17 amino acids. The germline V gene encodes CDR1 PRHDT and CDR2 FYEKMQ (reference sequence). Trimming removed 2 bases from V and 0 bases from J, with 11 bases in between. These data were also reused for a study on T cells of mothers and their children. From that paper: Donors were three healthy Caucasian mothers and their six children.

Sequencing was performed on blood. The J gene is TRBJ2-6, the V gene TRBV13; D is perhaps TRBD1 (6 bases). This TCR was sampled from a girl aged 2 to 10 in good health. The CDR3 here is CASSLRQGNSGANVLTF. CDR3 in DNA: TGTGCCAGCAGCTTACGGCAGGGGAACTCTGGGGCCAACGTCCTGACTTTC. The full variable domain, its missing parts supplied by reference TRBV13 and TRBJ2-6, is AAGVIQSPRHLIKEKRETATLKCYPIPRHDTVYWYQQGPGQDPQFLISFYEKMQSDKGSIPDRFSAQQFSDYHSELNMSSLELGDSALYFCASSLRQGNSGANVLTFGAGSRLTVL.